This T cell receptor (beta chain) was sequenced for a study of CD8 T cells in Susac syndrome. Study outcomes and limitations: In total CD8+ repertoires, some 15 Susac-specific public clones were found, and CD8+ TEMRA repertoires had roughly five. Peak Susac CD8+ clonal expansion was seen in TEMRA cells and active patients.

Concerning this clonotype itself: Antigen: not known.

Reverse transcription of roughly 0.5 to 1 ug RNA was carried out with random hexamers. TCRdb redid the calling of the immunoSEQ multiplex PCR reads with MiXCR, one entry per CDR3 protein. The sample records about 84,000 distinct CDR3 sequences, about 96% being singletons. TEMRA cells were FACS-enriched, and CD8+ and CD4+ T cells were isolated negatively. The CDR3 is 15 amino acids. Trimming at V came to 6 bases and at J to 2 bases, leaving 6 bases not matched to a gene. This clonotype was sampled from a human donor with Susac syndrome. The material sequenced was CD8+ T cells from PBMCs. V is TRBV12-3 or TRBV12-4 and J is TRBJ2-2; 7 nucleotides match TRBD2. The CDR3 is CASSLSGINTGELFF. Here the CDR3 DNA reads TGTGCCAGCAGCTTAAGCGGGATCAACACCGGGGAGCTGTTTTTT.